A selection of T cell receptor beta chains follows, all from one sample in a study of identifying expanded T cells in peripheral blood. The table came from immunoSEQ multiplex PCR; TCRdb's copy has only in-frame clones and leaves some out. The sample contains some 100,000 clones, around 88% of which appear only once. The sample comprised blood. These receptors came from a person aged 18 to 69 in good health. Each CDR3 is given with its conserved first and last residue. D genes are given only for firm matches. Not every row has a clone size; where given, it reads once, few, many or a size class.

j_gene | v_gene | d_gene | abundance | CDR3nt | CDR3aa
TRBJ2-1 | TRBV7-2 | NA | NA | TGTGCCAGCAGCCCCGACAGGTTGGAACTACGCTCCTACAATGAGCAGTTCTTC | CASSPDRLELRSYNEQFF
TRBJ2-3 | TRBV19 | NA | once | TGTGCCAGTAGTATAGAAGGGCCGTATACGCAGTATTTT | CASSIEGPYTQYF
TRBJ2-6 | TRBV7-2 | NA | NA | TGTGCCAGCAGCTTAGGGTCATCTGGGGCCAACGTCCTGACTTTC | CASSLGSSGANVLTF
TRBJ1-2 | TRBV13 | TRBD1 | NA | TGTGCCAGCAGCGGCGGACAGGGCCTCTATGGCTACACCTTC | CASSGGQGLYGYTF
TRBJ1-4 | TRBV5-1 | TRBD1 | once | TGCGCCAGCAGCCTTGAACCTTGGGGACAGGGGGGAAAACTGTTTTTT | CASSLEPWGQGGKLFF
TRBJ1-5 | TRBV11-2 | NA | NA | TGTGCCAGCAGCTTACGTCCTGATTATAGCAATCAGCCCCAGCATTTT | CASSLRPDYSNQPQHF
TRBJ2-1 | TRBV19 | TRBD2 | NA | TGTGCCAGTAGTATCTTAGGGGCTAGCGGGGGATCCTACAATGAGCAGTTCTTC | CASSILGASGGSYNEQFF
TRBJ1-3 | TRBV2 | NA | once | TGTGCCAGCAGTCAGTGGACCGCGGGAAACACCATATATTTT | CASSQWTAGNTIYF
TRBJ1-1 | TRBV4-1 | NA | NA | TGCGCCAGCAGCCCCTCCGGAGGGGGACCGAACACTGAAGCTTTCTTT | CASSPSGGGPNTEAFF
TRBJ1-1 | TRBV2 | NA | few | TGTGCCAGCAGTCGACAGGAGGTGGAAAAAGCTTTCTTT | CASSRQEVEKAFF
TRBJ2-5 | TRBV19 | NA | NA | TGTGCCAGTAGTATAGGTGGGGGCCGGGAGACCCAGTACTTC | CASSIGGGRETQYF
TRBJ2-7 | TRBV4-1 | NA | NA | TGCGCCAGCAGCCAGACCCGGGACCCCGGCTCCTACGAGCAGTACTTC | CASSQTRDPGSYEQYF
TRBJ2-5 | TRBV29-1 | TRBD1 | NA | TGCAGCGTAGGAGCCGGGACAGGGAAAGAGACCCAGTACTTC | CSVGAGTGKETQYF
TRBJ2-6 | TRBV7-2 | NA | few | TGTGCCAGCAGCTTGGGCTCTGGGGCCAACGTCCTGACTTTC | CASSLGSGANVLTF
TRBJ1-5 | TRBV11-2 | TRBD1 | once | TGTGCCAGCAGCCCGGACAGGGGTCGGGGACAGCCCCAGCATTTT | CASSPDRGRGQPQHF
TRBJ2-7 | TRBV5-1 | NA | NA | TGCGCCAGCAGCTTGGAGGGTCCCTACGAGCAGTACTTC | CASSLEGPYEQYF
TRBJ1-2 | TRBV5-6 | NA | NA | TGTGCCAGCAGCTTGGAGGGCAGGCATGGCTACACCTTC | CASSLEGRHGYTF
TRBJ2-7 | TRBV6-1 | NA | NA | TGTGCCAGCAGTGGGCGGGCAGGGACCTACGAGCAGTACTTC | CASSGRAGTYEQYF
TRBJ1-1 | TRBV2 | NA | NA | TGTGCCAGCAGCGCCACCCCGGGACTCACTAAAAAAGCTTTCTTT | CASSATPGLTKKAFF
TRBJ2-7 | TRBV10-3 | NA | NA | TGTGCCATCAGTGAGGGGTACGAGCAGTACTTC | CAISEGYEQYF
TRBJ2-1 | TRBV2 | NA | NA | TGTGCCAGCGCTGAAAGGGTCAATGAGCAGTTCTTC | CASAERVNEQFF
TRBJ2-2 | TRBV28 | NA | NA | TGTGCCAGCAGTCCCGCTTGGGGGGAAAGGGAGCTGTTTTTT | CASSPAWGERELFF
TRBJ1-6 | TRBV28 | NA | NA | TGTGCCAGCAGTTTATCCTCACCCCCAGGGGTAATCTCCTATAATTCACCCCTCCACTTT | CASSLSSPPGVISYNSPLHF
TRBJ1-1 | TRBV15 | NA | NA | TGTGCCACCAGCAGAGATCTAGCGGGCACTGAAGCTTTCTTT | CATSRDLAGTEAFF
TRBJ2-3 | TRBV11-3 | TRBD2 | NA | TGTGCCAGCAGCTTATTGAAGGGTAGCGGGGTTGGAGATACGCAGTATTTT | CASSLLKGSGVGDTQYF
TRBJ1-3 | TRBV30 | NA | NA | TGTGCCTGGAGTCGAGGGGGTAGTGGAAACACCATATATTTT | CAWSRGGSGNTIYF
TRBJ2-7 | TRBV18 | TRBD1 | NA | TGTGCCAGCTCACCACAGCCCCGGGACAGGGCGTTTCTCGAGCAGTACTTC | CASSPQPRDRAFLEQYF
TRBJ2-1 | TRBV6-6 | TRBD2 | NA | TGTGCCAGCAGTTACGGTAGCGGGGGTACTTATGAGCAGTTCTTC | CASSYGSGGTYEQFF
TRBJ1-5 | TRBV7-2 | TRBD1 | once | TGTGCCAGCAGCTCAGGACAGGGGCGCAATCAGCCCCAGCATTTT | CASSSGQGRNQPQHF
TRBJ1-5 | TRBV27 | NA | NA | TGTGCCAGCAGTTTATATAGTAGGGTACGGAATCAGCCCCAGCATTTT | CASSLYSRVRNQPQHF
TRBJ1-1 | TRBV19 | NA | NA | TGTGCCAGTATCTTGGGGGCTGAAGCTTTCTTT | CASILGAEAFF
TRBJ2-1 | TRBV4-3 | NA | NA | TGCGCCAGCAGCCAAGACGTCCGGTCCCTTGAGCAGTTCTTC | CASSQDVRSLEQFF
TRBJ1-2 | TRBV7-8 | NA | NA | TGTGCCAGCAGCCCTTGGGGTGGTCGGGGCGGAGGCTACACCTTC | CASSPWGGRGGGYTF
TRBJ2-4 | TRBV6-5 | NA | NA | TGTGCGGCCGGGAACGGAAACATTCAGTACTTC | CAAGNGNIQYF
TRBJ1-4 | TRBV29-1 | NA | NA | TGCAGCGCCCGACGGACCGCGGAGGTTGAACTGTTTTTT | CSARRTAEVELFF
TRBJ2-3 | TRBV7-2 | NA | NA | TGTGCCAGCAGCCGACAGGGCGGGATCGGGACAGATACGCAGTATTTT | CASSRQGGIGTDTQYF
TRBJ1-6 | TRBV5-6 | NA | NA | TGTGCCAGCAGCTTGGACTTCCTTGCGGATTCACCCCTCCACTTT | CASSLDFLADSPLHF
TRBJ1-1 | TRBV7-2 | TRBD1 | NA | TGTGCCAGCAGCTCCAGGACAGGGGGGATAATGGCCCACCACACTGAAGCTTTCTTT | CASSSRTGGIMAHHTEAFF
TRBJ1-2 | TRBV7-2 | NA | NA | TGTGCCAGCAGCTTACGGCGGCCGGGGGGCTATGGCTACACCTTC | CASSLRRPGGYGYTF
TRBJ2-7 | TRBV18 | TRBD1 | NA | TGTGCCAGCTCCCCTTGGGACAGGGTTAGGGAGCAGTACTTC | CASSPWDRVREQYF
TRBJ2-6 | TRBV2 | TRBD1 | NA | TGTGCCAGCAGTCTACAGGGGACACACTCATCTGGGGCCAACGTCCTGACTTTC | CASSLQGTHSSGANVLTF
TRBJ1-5 | TRBV7-7 | NA | NA | TGTGCCAGCAGCAAGGACGCGAATCAGCCCCAGCATTTT | CASSKDANQPQHF
TRBJ1-6 | TRBV4-3 | TRBD1 | few | TGCGCCAGCAGCCGGCTACACAGGGGGCTTAATTCACCCCTCCACTTT | CASSRLHRGLNSPLHF
TRBJ1-2 | TRBV5-6 | NA | NA | TGTGCCAGCACCCCTCAGGGCTATAACTATGGCTACACCTTC | CASTPQGYNYGYTF
TRBJ2-3 | TRBV4-1 | TRBD2 | NA | TGCGCCAGCAGCTACTCGGGACTAGCGGGGGTAGATACGCAGTATTTT | CASSYSGLAGVDTQYF
TRBJ2-5 | TRBV5-1 | NA | NA | TGCGCCAGCAGCTTGTACGGCAGGGGGGAAGAGACCCAGTACTTC | CASSLYGRGEETQYF
TRBJ1-2 | TRBV5-6 | NA | NA | TGTGCCAGCAGGCCCGGGACACCTTATGGCTACACCTTC | CASRPGTPYGYTF
TRBJ2-5 | TRBV4-1 | TRBD2 | NA | TGCGCCAGCAGCCCCACCGGGACTATATACCAAGAGACCCAGTACTTC | CASSPTGTIYQETQYF
TRBJ1-1 | TRBV4-3 | NA | NA | TGCGCCAGCAGCCAAGATCGGGGTGGGAACACTGAAGCTTTCTTT | CASSQDRGGNTEAFF
TRBJ1-4 | TRBV28 | NA | NA | TGTGCCAGCAGTTCCCCCAGAGGTATTAATGAAAAACTGTTTTTT | CASSSPRGINEKLFF
TRBJ2-3 | TRBV27 | TRBD1 | NA | TGTGCCAGCAGTCGGACAGGGCATTTCACAGATACGCAGTATTTT | CASSRTGHFTDTQYF
TRBJ2-1 | TRBV11-3 | NA | NA | TGTGCCAGCAGCTCCAGGTTCAATGAGCAGTTCTTC | CASSSRFNEQFF
TRBJ2-1 | TRBV7-9 | TRBD2 | NA | TGTGCCAGCAGCGAGACGGGGGGGCGGATAGATGAGCAGTTCTTC | CASSETGGRIDEQFF
TRBJ2-2 | TRBV6-6 | NA | NA | TGTGCCGCTGAGGTTCCGAACACCGGGGAGCTGTTTTTT | CAAEVPNTGELFF
TRBJ2-7 | TRBV2 | NA | NA | TGTGCCAGCATCGCGCGGGGCTGGGAGCAGTACTTC | CASIARGWEQYF
TRBJ2-1 | TRBV5-4 | NA | NA | TGTGCCAGCAGCTTAACGGGGCCCTACAATGAGCAGTTCTTC | CASSLTGPYNEQFF
TRBJ2-7 | TRBV18 | NA | NA | TGTGCCAGCTCACCAGGCAGAGAAACCGAGCAGTACTTC | CASSPGRETEQYF